This TCR beta chain was profiled in a study of T cells after yellow fever vaccination. V gave up 3 bases and J gave up 8 bases, with 11 bases separating them. There are 13 residues in the CDR3. The study made its TCR cDNA through 5'RACE template switching. That step introduced a universal primer site along with UMIs. MiXCR, run by TCRdb on the 5' RACE reads, gives a single entry per CDR3 protein. The sample has 450,000 to 650,000 distinct CDR3 sequences; about 13% are singletons. There are a few counts of this clonotype. The rearrangement uses TRBV12-3 or TRBV12-4 and TRBJ2-1; D is unresolved. This TCR came from a man between 25 and 39 years old who received the YFV17D yellow fever vaccine. Here the sequenced sample was PBMCs, taken on the day of the yellow fever booster vaccination. In nucleotides, the CDR3 is TGTGCCAGCAGTTTGTTAGGGTCACATGAGCAGTTCTTC. Its translation: CASSLLGSHEQFF.